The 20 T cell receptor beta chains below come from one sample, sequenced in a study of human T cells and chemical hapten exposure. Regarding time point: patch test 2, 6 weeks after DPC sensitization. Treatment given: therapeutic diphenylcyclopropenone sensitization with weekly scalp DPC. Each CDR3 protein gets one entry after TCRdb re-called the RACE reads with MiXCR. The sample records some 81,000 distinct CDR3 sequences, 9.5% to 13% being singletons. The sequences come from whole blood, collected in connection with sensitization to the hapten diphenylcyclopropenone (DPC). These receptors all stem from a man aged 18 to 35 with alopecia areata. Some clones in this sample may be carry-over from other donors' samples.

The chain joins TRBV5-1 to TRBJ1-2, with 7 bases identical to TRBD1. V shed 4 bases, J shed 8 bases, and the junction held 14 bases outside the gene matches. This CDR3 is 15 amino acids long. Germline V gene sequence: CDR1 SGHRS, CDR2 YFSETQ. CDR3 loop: CASSTGQRVSGGYTF. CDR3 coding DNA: TGCGCCAGCAGCACGGGACAGAGGGTTTCCGGCGGCTACACCTTC.

The CDR3 protein is CASSPGQISNQPQHF. CDR3 nucleotides: TGTGCCAGTAGTCCTGGACAGATTAGCAATCAGCCCCAGCATTTT. The genes are TRBV19 and TRBJ1-5; TRBD1 might be the D (6 bases). The CDR3 consists of 15 residues. Trimming shortened V by 5 bases and J by 0 bases, and 11 bases separated the two germline ends. Germline V CDR1 and CDR2: LNHDA, SQIVND (reference sequence).

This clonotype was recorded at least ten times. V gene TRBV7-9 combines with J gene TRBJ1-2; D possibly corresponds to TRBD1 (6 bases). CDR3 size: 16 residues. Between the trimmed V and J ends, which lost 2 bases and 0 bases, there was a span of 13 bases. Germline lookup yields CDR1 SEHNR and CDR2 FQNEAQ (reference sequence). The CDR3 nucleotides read TGTGCCAGCAGCTTACGGGACACAAAAGCTAACTATGGCTACACCTTC. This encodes CASSLRDTKANYGYTF.

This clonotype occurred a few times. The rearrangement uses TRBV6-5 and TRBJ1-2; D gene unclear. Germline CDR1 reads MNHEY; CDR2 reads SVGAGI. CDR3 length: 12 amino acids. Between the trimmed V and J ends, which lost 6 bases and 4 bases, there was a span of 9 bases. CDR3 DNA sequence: TGTGCCAGCAGGACCGAGCCCTATGGCTACACCTTC. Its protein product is CASRTEPYGYTF.

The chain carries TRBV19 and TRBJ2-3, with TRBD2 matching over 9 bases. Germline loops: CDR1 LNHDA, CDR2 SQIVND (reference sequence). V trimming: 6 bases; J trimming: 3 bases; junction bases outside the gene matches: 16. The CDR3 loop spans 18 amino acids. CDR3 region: CASRRSLGGGARTDTQYF. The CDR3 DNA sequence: TGTGCCAGTAGGAGGAGCCTCGGCGGGGGGGCCCGTACAGATACGCAGTATTTT.

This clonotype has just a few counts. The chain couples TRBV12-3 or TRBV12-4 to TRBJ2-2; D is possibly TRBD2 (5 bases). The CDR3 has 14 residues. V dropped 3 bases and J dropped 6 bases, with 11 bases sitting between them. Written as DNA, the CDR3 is TGTGCCAGCAGTTTCGCGAGGGTACCCGGGGAGCTGTTTTTT. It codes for CASSFARVPGELFF.

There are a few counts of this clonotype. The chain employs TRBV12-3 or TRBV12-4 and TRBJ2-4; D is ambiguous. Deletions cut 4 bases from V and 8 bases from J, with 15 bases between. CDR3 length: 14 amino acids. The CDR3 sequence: CASSSGKGADIQYF. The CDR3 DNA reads TGTGCCAGCAGTTCCGGCAAGGGCGCGGACATTCAGTACTTC.

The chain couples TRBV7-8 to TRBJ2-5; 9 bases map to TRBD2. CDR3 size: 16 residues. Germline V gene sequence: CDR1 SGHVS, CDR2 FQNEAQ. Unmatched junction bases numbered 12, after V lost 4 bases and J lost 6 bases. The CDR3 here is CASSSRLRGGQKTQYF. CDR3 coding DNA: TGTGCCAGCAGCTCACGTCTGCGGGGGGGCCAGAAGACCCAGTACTTC.

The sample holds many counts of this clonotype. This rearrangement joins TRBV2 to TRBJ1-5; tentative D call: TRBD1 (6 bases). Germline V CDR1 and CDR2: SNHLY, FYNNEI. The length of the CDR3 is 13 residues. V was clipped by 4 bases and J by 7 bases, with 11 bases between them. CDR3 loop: CASSGLQGQPQHF. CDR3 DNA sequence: TGTGCCAGCAGTGGACTACAGGGACAGCCCCAGCATTTT.

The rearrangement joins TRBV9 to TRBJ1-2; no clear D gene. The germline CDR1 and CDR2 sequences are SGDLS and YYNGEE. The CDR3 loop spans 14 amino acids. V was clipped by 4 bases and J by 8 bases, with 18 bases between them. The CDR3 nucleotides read TGTGCCAGCAGCCCCAACCTAGTCCCGGAGGGCTACACCTTC. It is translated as CASSPNLVPEGYTF.

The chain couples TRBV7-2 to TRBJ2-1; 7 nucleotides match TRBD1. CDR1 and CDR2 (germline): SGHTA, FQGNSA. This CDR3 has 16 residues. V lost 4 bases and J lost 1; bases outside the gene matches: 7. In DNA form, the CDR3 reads TGTGCCAGCAGCTCCAAGGGGGCAGGGTCCTACAATGAGCAGTTCTTC. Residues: CASSSKGAGSYNEQFF.

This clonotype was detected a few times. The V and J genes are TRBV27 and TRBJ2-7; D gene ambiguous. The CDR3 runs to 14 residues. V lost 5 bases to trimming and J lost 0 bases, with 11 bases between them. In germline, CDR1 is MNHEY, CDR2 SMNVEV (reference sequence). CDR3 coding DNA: TGTGCCAGCAGTGGCAGGTTGAGCTCCTACGAGCAGTACTTC. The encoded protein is CASSGRLSSYEQYF.

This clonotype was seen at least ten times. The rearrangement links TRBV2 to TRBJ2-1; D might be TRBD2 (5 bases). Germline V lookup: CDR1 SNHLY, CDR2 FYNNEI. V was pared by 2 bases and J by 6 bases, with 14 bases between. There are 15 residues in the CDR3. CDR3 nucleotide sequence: TGTGCCAGCAGTGAATTGCTTTTTGGGAGCAATGAGCAGTTCTTC. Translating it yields CASSELLFGSNEQFF. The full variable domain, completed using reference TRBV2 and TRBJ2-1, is EPEVTQTPSHQVTQMGQEVILRCVPISNHLYFYWYRQILGQKVEFLVSFYNNEISEKSEIFDDQFSVERPDGSNFTLKIRSTKLEDSAMYFCASSELLFGSNEQFFGPGTRLTVL.

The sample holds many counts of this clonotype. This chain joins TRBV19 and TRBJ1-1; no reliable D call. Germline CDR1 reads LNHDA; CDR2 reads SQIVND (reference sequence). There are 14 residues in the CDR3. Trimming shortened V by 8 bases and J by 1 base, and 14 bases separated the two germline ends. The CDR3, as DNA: TGTGCCAGTTATAGGCCCCCGGGGAACACTGAAGCTTTCTTT. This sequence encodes CASYRPPGNTEAFF.

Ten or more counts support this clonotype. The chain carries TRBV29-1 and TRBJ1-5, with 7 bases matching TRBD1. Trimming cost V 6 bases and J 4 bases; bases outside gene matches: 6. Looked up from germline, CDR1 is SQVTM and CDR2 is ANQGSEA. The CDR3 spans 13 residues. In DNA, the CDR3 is TGCAGCGTCCGGACAGGAGGAAATCAGCCCCAGCATTTT. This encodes CSVRTGGNQPQHF.

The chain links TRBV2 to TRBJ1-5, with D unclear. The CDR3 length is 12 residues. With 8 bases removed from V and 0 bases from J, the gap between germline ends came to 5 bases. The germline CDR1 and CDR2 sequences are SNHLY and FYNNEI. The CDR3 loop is CASADSNQPQHF. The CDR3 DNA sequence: TGTGCCAGCGCGGATAGCAATCAGCCCCAGCATTTT.

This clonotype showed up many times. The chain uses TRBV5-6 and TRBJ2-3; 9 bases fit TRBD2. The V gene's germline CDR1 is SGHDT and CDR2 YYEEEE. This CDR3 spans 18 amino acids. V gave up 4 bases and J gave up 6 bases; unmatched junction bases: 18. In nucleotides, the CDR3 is TGTGCCAGCAGCCCGACAGGACTAGCGCGTCGGGGCTGGGATACGCAGTATTTT. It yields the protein CASSPTGLARRGWDTQYF.

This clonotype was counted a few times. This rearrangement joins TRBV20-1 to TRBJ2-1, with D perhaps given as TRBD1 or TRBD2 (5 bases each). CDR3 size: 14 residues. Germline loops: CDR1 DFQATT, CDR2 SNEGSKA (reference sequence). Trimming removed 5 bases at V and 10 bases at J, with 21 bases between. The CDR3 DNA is TGCAGTGCTCTTGAGGGGCAAGCCTCAGGAGAGCAGTTCTTC. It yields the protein CSALEGQASGEQFF.

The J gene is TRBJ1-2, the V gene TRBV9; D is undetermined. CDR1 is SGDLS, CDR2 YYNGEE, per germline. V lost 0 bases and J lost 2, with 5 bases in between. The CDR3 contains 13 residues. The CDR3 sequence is CASSVAQNYGYTF. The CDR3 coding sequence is TGTGCCAGCAGCGTAGCACAGAACTATGGCTACACCTTC. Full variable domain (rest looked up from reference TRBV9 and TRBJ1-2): DSGVTQTPKHLITATGQRVTLRCSPRSGDLSVYWYQQSLDQGLQFLIQYYNGEERAKGNILERFSAQQFPDLHSELNLSSLELGDSALYFCASSVAQNYGYTFGSGTRLTVV.

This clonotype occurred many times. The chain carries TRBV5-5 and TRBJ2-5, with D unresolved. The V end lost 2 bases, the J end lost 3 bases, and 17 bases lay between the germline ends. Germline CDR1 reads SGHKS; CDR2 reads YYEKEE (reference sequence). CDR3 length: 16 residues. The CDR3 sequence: CASSFPPDISEETQYF. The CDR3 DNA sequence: TGTGCCAGCAGCTTCCCACCCGACATCTCCGAAGAGACCCAGTACTTC. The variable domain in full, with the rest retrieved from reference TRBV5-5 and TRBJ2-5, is DAGVTQSPTHLIKTRGQQVTLRCSPISGHKSVSWYQQVLGQGPQFIFQYYEKEERGRGNFPDRFSARQFPNYSSELNVNALLLGDSALYLCASSFPPDISEETQYFGPGTRLLVL.